These 30 T cell receptor beta chains originate from one sample sequenced in a study of blood T cell repertoires in COVID-19. Clones were read by immunoSEQ multiplex PCR, and TCRdb kept only the in-frame ones, dropping some. Of about 250,000 clones in the sample, approximately 80% were seen once. The material sequenced was peripheral blood. Receptors were obtained from a man at least 80 years old with acute or convalescent COVID-19.

This clone was found once. The rearrangement uses TRBV5-6 and TRBJ2-4; 8 nucleotides align to TRBD2. The CDR3 runs 13 residues. J lost 10 bases, V lost 2 bases, and 5 bases had no gene match. From germline, CDR1 is SGHDT and CDR2 YYEEEE. Here the CDR3 DNA reads TGTGCCAGCAGCTTCCCGGGACTAGGGATTCAGTACTTC. Translating it yields CASSFPGLGIQYF.

The chain carries TRBV7-6 and TRBJ2-3; D remains ambiguous. Trimming removed 5 bases from V and 0 bases from J, with 12 bases in between. In germline, CDR1 is SGHVS, CDR2 FNYEAQ. The CDR3 runs to 15 residues. This CDR3 reads CASSPDWKSTDTQYF. The CDR3 DNA reads TGTGCCAGCAGCCCCGACTGGAAAAGCACAGATACGCAGTATTTT.

This chain joins TRBV5-1 and TRBJ2-6; weak D call: TRBD1 (6 bases). The V gene lost 0 bases and the J gene lost 0 bases, with 16 bases spanning the gap. This CDR3 is built from 19 residues. The germline CDR1 and CDR2 sequences are SGHRS and YFSETQ. For the CDR3, the DNA is TGCGCCAGCAGCTTGGCCCAGGGGCTCCACAACTCTGGGGCCAACGTCCTGACTTTC. This gives the protein CASSLAQGLHNSGANVLTF. Drawing the rest from reference TRBV5-1 and TRBJ2-6, the complete variable domain is KAGVTQTPRYLIKTRGQQVTLSCSPISGHRSVSWYQQTPGQGLQFLFEYFSETQRNKGNFPGRFSGRQFSNSRSEMNVSTLELGDSALYLCASSLAQGLHNSGANVLTFGAGSRLTVL.

The chain couples TRBV5-5 to TRBJ2-7; 7 nucleotides line up with TRBD1. Germline assignment: CDR1 SGHKS and CDR2 YYEKEE (reference sequence). The CDR3 has 15 amino acids. V gave up 3 bases and J gave up 3 bases; unmatched junction bases: 9. CDR3 sequence: CASSWTQGQNYEQYF. The CDR3 DNA reads TGTGCCAGCAGCTGGACCCAGGGACAGAACTACGAGCAGTACTTC.

This clone occurred once. The chain employs TRBV5-3 and TRBJ2-3; TRBD2 matches 8 bases. TRBV5-3 is an ORF for which the function is uncertain. V dropped 0 bases and J dropped 0; count of bases not matched to a gene: 12. The CDR3 is 19 residues long. The CDR3 spells CARSLEPAGVRYSTDTQYF. CDR3 in DNA: TGTGCCAGAAGCTTGGAGCCAGCGGGAGTGCGGTATAGCACAGATACGCAGTATTTT.

The chain joins TRBV28 to TRBJ2-7; D perhaps matches TRBD2 (5 bases). Germline CDR1 reads MDHEN; CDR2 reads SYDVKM. This CDR3 region has 14 residues. V lost 6 bases and J lost 2, with 14 bases in between. The CDR3 spells CASSTLRAAYEQYF. The CDR3 DNA reads as TGTGCCAGCAGCACCTTGAGGGCGGCCTACGAGCAGTACTTC.

The V and J genes are TRBV5-1 and TRBJ2-7; 14 bases fit TRBD2. This CDR3 spans 18 amino acids. Germline CDR1 reads SGHRS; CDR2 reads YFSETQ. The trim removed 3 bases at V and 0 bases at J, leaving 8 bases unmatched. Written as DNA, the CDR3 is TGCGCCAGCAGCTCTGGACTAGCGGGAGGCCATGTCTCCTACGAGCAGTACTTC. It encodes CASSSGLAGGHVSYEQYF.

The CDR3 region is CASIGVNEQFF. CDR3 coding DNA: TGTGCCAGCATCGGGGTAAATGAGCAGTTCTTC. The J gene is TRBJ2-1, the V gene TRBV28; TRBD2 might be the D (5 bases). CDR1 and CDR2 from the germline V gene are MDHEN and SYDVKM. The CDR3 has 11 amino acids. Deletions cut 7 bases from V and 7 bases from J, with 8 bases between.

The chain links TRBV28 to TRBJ1-2; D possibly corresponds to TRBD1 (5 bases). Germline assignment: CDR1 MDHEN and CDR2 SYDVKM. Trimming removed 6 bases from V and 3 bases from J, with 14 bases in between. This CDR3 is 14 amino acids long. CDR3 sequence reads: CASSPGGGYYGYTF. The CDR3 region has the DNA TGTGCCAGCAGCCCCGGGGGAGGCTACTATGGCTACACCTTC.

The chain employs TRBV7-2 and TRBJ2-7, with D hard to call. CDR3 length: 15 amino acids. V lost 1 base and J lost 2, with 12 bases in between. Germline CDR1 and CDR2: SGHTA and FQGNSA. The CDR3 is CASSLGPATTYEQYF. In DNA form, the CDR3 reads TGTGCCAGCAGCTTAGGCCCTGCGACAACCTACGAGCAGTACTTC. Filled out from reference TRBV7-2 and TRBJ2-7, the complete variable domain reads GAGVSQSPSNKVTEKGKDVELRCDPISGHTALYWYRQSLGQGLEFLIYFQGNSAPDKSGLPSDRFSAERTGGSVSTLTIQRTQQEDSAVYLCASSLGPATTYEQYFGPGTRLTVT.

The chain recombines TRBV14 with TRBJ1-6; TRBD1 is a possible D gene (6 bases). Trimming stripped 4 bases from V and 6 bases from J, with 13 bases between. CDR3 size: 15 residues. The V gene's germline CDR1 is SGHDN and CDR2 FVKESK. CDR3 nucleotide sequence: TGTGCCAGCAGCCGACTAGGGGGGGTTAATTCACCCCTCCACTTT. Residues: CASSRLGGVNSPLHF.

The genes are TRBV20-1 and TRBJ2-5; 12 positions agree with TRBD2. V lost 3 bases, J lost 5 bases, and 7 bases stayed unmatched. This CDR3 comprises 15 residues. Germline CDR1 DFQATT, CDR2 SNEGSKA (reference sequence). The CDR3 is CSASPLAGGLETQYF. The CDR3, as DNA: TGCAGTGCTAGTCCTCTAGCGGGAGGGCTGGAGACCCAGTACTTC.

The CDR3 spells CASSFRTLNTEAFF. CDR3 sequence (DNA): TGTGCCAGCAGTTTTCGGACACTGAACACTGAAGCTTTCTTT. This chain connects TRBV28 to TRBJ1-1; TRBD1 might be the D (5 bases). The CDR3 has 14 amino acids. V dropped 3 bases and J dropped 0 bases, with 8 bases sitting between them. The germline V gene has CDR1 MDHEN and CDR2 SYDVKM.

Remarks on this clone: Other nucleotide sequences from this sample produce the same CDR3. The gene calls are TRBV5-1 and TRBJ2-1; D is unresolved. Germline V CDR1 and CDR2: SGHRS, YFSETQ. This CDR3 is 15 amino acids long. The V end lost 3 bases, the J end lost 0 bases, and 10 bases lay between the germline ends. CDR3 sequence: CASSSSGGSYNEQFF. DNA of the CDR3: TGCGCCAGCAGCTCGTCTGGCGGCTCCTACAATGAGCAGTTCTTC.

The rearrangement links TRBV9 to TRBJ1-5; D is undetermined. Germline values: CDR1 SGDLS, CDR2 YYNGEE. V was shortened by 2 bases and J by 9 bases, with 9 bases between the two germline ends. The CDR3 length is 12 residues. CDR3 protein: CASSVAGGPQHF. The CDR3 nucleotides are TGTGCCAGCAGCGTGGCCGGAGGGCCCCAGCATTTT.

V is TRBV11-2 and J is TRBJ1-1; tentatively, D is TRBD1 (5 bases). This CDR3 has 15 residues. Between the trimmed V and J ends, which lost 4 bases and 8 bases, there was a span of 20 bases. Germline assignment: CDR1 SGHAT and CDR2 FQNNGV. The CDR3 region is CASSSQLRTQREAFF. The CDR3, as DNA: TGTGCCAGCAGCTCCCAGCTGCGGACACAAAGGGAAGCTTTCTTT.

CDR3 residues: CATSDPGVSTQPQHF. The CDR3 nucleotides read TGTGCCACCAGTGACCCGGGGGTGTCAACCCAGCCCCAGCATTTT. This rearrangement joins TRBV24-1 to TRBJ1-5, with D possibly TRBD1 on 5 matching bases. The germline V and J ends were trimmed by 4 bases and 7 bases, with 16 bases remaining between them. Germline loops: CDR1 KGHDR, CDR2 SFDVKD. The CDR3 totals 15 residues.

CDR3 nucleotide sequence: TGTGCCAGCAGCCTGACGGGGGCTAACTATGGCTACACCTTC. Translated, it gives CASSLTGANYGYTF. The V call is TRBV5-6, the J call TRBJ1-2; weak D call: TRBD1 (5 bases). The CDR3 sequence is 14 residues long. V lost 4 bases and J lost 0, with 10 bases in between. Germline V gives CDR1 SGHDT, CDR2 YYEEEE.

This rearrangement joins TRBV3-1 (or the pseudogene TRBV3-2) to TRBJ2-1; TRBD1 matches at 7 bases. From germline, CDR1 is LGHDT and CDR2 YNNKEL (reference sequence). V lost 1 base to trimming and J lost 4 bases; unmatched junction nucleotides: 7. The CDR3 contains 16 residues. The DNA of the CDR3 is TGTGCCAGCAGCCAAGTGGGACAGCAAGTATACAATGAGCAGTTCTTC. It yields the protein CASSQVGQQVYNEQFF.

The chain combines TRBV18 with TRBJ2-2; D is possibly TRBD1 (6 bases). The V end was cut by 4 bases, the J end by 0 bases, with 12 bases between. Germline CDR1 is KGHSH and CDR2 is LQKENI. CDR3 size: 16 residues. This chain's CDR3 is CASSQNRAANTGELFF. The CDR3 DNA reads as TGTGCCAGCTCACAAAACAGGGCGGCGAACACCGGGGAGCTGTTTTTT.

This chain connects TRBV9 to TRBJ2-7; 7 positions agree with TRBD1. Germline V gene lookup returns CDR1 SGDLS and CDR2 YYNGEE. Losses at the gene ends were 0 bases for V and 6 bases for J; bases not matched to a gene: 3. This CDR3 region has 13 residues. As DNA, the CDR3 is TGTGCCAGCAGCGTAGGCGACAGGGCCGAGCAGTACTTC. This translates into CASSVGDRAEQYF. Using reference TRBV9 and TRBJ2-7 for the parts outside the CDR3, the full variable domain is DSGVTQTPKHLITATGQRVTLRCSPRSGDLSVYWYQQSLDQGLQFLIQYYNGEERAKGNILERFSAQQFPDLHSELNLSSLELGDSALYFCASSVGDRAEQYFGPGTRLTVT.

The gene calls are TRBV19 and TRBJ2-4, with 10 bases fitting TRBD1. Germline values: CDR1 LNHDA, CDR2 SQIVND (reference sequence). The CDR3 length is 15 residues. With V trimmed by 10 bases and J by 0 bases, 6 bases remained unmatched. The CDR3 here is CATRDRGIAKNIQYF. CDR3 nucleotide sequence: TGTGCCACCCGGGACAGGGGAATAGCCAAAAACATTCAGTACTTC. The full variable domain, rest sourced from reference TRBV19 and TRBJ2-4, is DGGITQSPKYLFRKEGQNVTLSCEQNLNHDAMYWYRQDPGQGLRLIYYSQIVNDFQKGDIAEGYSVSREKKESFPLTVTSAQKNPTAFYLCATRDRGIAKNIQYFGAGTRLSVL.

V usage is TRBV6-2 or TRBV6-3 and J usage is TRBJ1-5, with 9 bases fitting TRBD1. From germline, CDR1 is MNHEY and CDR2 SVGEGT. The CDR3 length is 16 residues. V was clipped by 6 bases and J by 3 bases; unmatched bases: 9. CDR3 sequence reads: CASSDNRGRNNQPQHF. The CDR3, as DNA: TGTGCCAGCAGCGATAACAGGGGGCGGAACAATCAGCCCCAGCATTTT.

The chain carries TRBV6-4 and TRBJ2-3, with TRBD1 identical over 9 bases. Germline CDR1 is MRHNA and CDR2 is SNTAGT. V gave up 4 bases and J gave up 5 bases; unmatched junction bases: 4. This CDR3 contains 14 residues. The DNA of the CDR3 is TGTGCCAGCAGTGCACAGGGGGCCCTAGATACGCAGTATTTT. It is translated as CASSAQGALDTQYF.

This clone was found a few times. This rearrangement joins TRBV7-9 to TRBJ2-7; the match to TRBD1 covers 10 bases. CDR1 and CDR2 (germline): SEHNR, FQNEAQ (reference sequence). The CDR3 extends over 14 amino acids. V was pared by 6 bases and J by 3 bases, with 5 bases of the junction left unmatched. The CDR3, as DNA: TGTGCCAGCAGTCTCGGGACAGGGGTCTACGAGCAGTACTTC. Translation: CASSLGTGVYEQYF.

As DNA, the CDR3 is TGTGCCAGCAGTGAAGCGCTTCGGGGCTACACCTTC. Its translation is CASSEALRGYTF. This chain connects TRBV6-1 to TRBJ1-2; D gene ambiguous. The CDR3 is 12 residues long. In germline, CDR1 is MNHNS, CDR2 SASEGT. The V end lost 0 bases, the J end lost 8 bases, and 7 bases lay between the germline ends.

This chain connects TRBV5-1 to TRBJ1-2, with 8 bases that match TRBD1. The V segment lost 4 bases and the J segment 5 bases; nucleotides outside the gene matches: 10. The CDR3 length is 15 residues. CDR1 and CDR2 (germline): SGHRS, YFSETQ. CDR3: CASSVTTGGKYGYTF. The CDR3 DNA reads TGCGCCAGCAGCGTTACTACAGGGGGGAAATATGGCTACACCTTC.

The rearrangement joins TRBV6-5 to TRBJ1-2; 9 bases agree with TRBD1. Looked up from germline, CDR1 is MNHEY and CDR2 is SVGAGI. This CDR3 contains 13 residues. J lost 8 bases, V lost 5 bases, and 6 bases had no gene match. The CDR3 DNA is TGTGCCAGCAGTCCGGACAGGGGTCAAGGCTACACCTTC. It codes for CASSPDRGQGYTF.

The chain links TRBV21-1 to TRBJ2-7; no DNA check was done on the table's D call, TRBD1. TRBV21-1 is designated a pseudogene. The CDR3 has 13 amino acids. The CDR3 region is CASSRDMTYEQYF. The CDR3 coding sequence is TGTGCCAGCAGCCGGGACATGACCTACGAGCAGTACTTC.

The chain combines TRBV2 with TRBJ1-6, with D maybe TRBD1 (6 bases). The CDR3 contains 16 residues. Deletions cut 4 bases from V and 8 bases from J, with 18 bases between. The germline V gene encodes CDR1 SNHLY and CDR2 FYNNEI. The CDR3 region is CASSAWGRGLDSPLHF. The CDR3 nucleotides read TGTGCCAGCAGTGCTTGGGGGAGGGGGTTGGATTCACCCCTCCACTTT.